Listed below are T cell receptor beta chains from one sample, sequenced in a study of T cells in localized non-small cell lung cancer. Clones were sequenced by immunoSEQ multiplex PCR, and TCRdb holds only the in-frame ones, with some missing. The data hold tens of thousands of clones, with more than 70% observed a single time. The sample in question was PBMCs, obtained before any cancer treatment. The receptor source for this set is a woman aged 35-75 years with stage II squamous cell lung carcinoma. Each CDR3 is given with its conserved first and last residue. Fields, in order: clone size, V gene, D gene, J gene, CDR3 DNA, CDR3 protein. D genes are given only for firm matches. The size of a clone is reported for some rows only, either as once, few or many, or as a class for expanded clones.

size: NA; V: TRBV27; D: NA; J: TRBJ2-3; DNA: TGTGCCAGCAGTTTTGCTCGACCCGACACAGATACGCAGTATTTT; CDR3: CASSFARPDTDTQYF
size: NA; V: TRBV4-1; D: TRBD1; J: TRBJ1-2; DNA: TGCGCCAGCAGCCACCCTGACCGGGACAGGGGAGGCTACACCTTC; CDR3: CASSHPDRDRGGYTF
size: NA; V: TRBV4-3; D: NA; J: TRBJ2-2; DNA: TGCGCCAGCAGCCAAGATGGTATGGGATCCGGGGAGCTGTTTTTT; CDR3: CASSQDGMGSGELFF
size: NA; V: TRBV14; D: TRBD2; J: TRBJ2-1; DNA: TGTGCCAGCAGCCAAGGAGAAAAACTAGCGGCCAACAATGAGCAGTTCTTC; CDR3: CASSQGEKLAANNEQFF
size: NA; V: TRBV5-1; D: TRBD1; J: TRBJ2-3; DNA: TGCGCCAGCAGCTCGGGACAGGGCCCAGATACGCAGTATTTT; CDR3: CASSSGQGPDTQYF
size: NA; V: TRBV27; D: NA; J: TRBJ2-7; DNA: TGTGCCAGCAGTCCCGGACACCGGATCTACGAGCAGTACTTC; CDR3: CASSPGHRIYEQYF
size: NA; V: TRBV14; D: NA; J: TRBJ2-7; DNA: TGTGCCAGCAGCCACGACGGTCCCTACGAGCAGTACTTC; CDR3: CASSHDGPYEQYF
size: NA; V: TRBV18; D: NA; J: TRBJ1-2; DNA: TGTGCCAGCTCACCCGGGGGTAGCTACACCTTC; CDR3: CASSPGGSYTF
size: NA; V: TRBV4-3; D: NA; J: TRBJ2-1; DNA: TGCGCCAGCAGCCAAGAGGGGGGACCTTCCACCTACAATGAGCAGTTCTTC; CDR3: CASSQEGGPSTYNEQFF
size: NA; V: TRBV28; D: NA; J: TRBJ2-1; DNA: TGTGCCAGCGTGGGGGGCCCCAATGAGCAGTTCTTC; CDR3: CASVGGPNEQFF
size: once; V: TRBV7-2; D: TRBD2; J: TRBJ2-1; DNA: TGTGCCAGCAGCCGAGCGGGAGGCCCACCCGGGTTCTTC; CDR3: CASSRAGGPPGFF
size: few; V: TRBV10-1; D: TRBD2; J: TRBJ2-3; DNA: TGCGCCAGCAGTGGTGCGGCGGGAGGGTTGGATACGCAGTATTTT; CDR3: CASSGAAGGLDTQYF
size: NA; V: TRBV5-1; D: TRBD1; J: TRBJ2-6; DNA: TGCGCCAGCAGCTTGTACAGGGGGACCGACTCTGGGGCCAACGTCCTGACTTTC; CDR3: CASSLYRGTDSGANVLTF
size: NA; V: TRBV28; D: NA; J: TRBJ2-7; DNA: TGTGCCAGCAGTTTACGTTACGAGCAGTACTTC; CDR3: CASSLRYEQYF
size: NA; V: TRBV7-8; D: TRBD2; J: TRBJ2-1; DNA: TGTGCCAGCAGCTCCCGTCTAGCGGGGCTCAATGAGCAGTTCTTC; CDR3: CASSSRLAGLNEQFF
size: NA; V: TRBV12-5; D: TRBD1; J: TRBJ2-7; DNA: TGTGCTAGTGGCTCCGACAGGGGCTACGAGCAGTACTTC; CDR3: CASGSDRGYEQYF
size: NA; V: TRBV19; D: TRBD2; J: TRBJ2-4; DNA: TGTGCCAGTAGTGAGGGACTAGCGGGGACCCTAGCCAAAAACATTCAGTACTTC; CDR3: CASSEGLAGTLAKNIQYF
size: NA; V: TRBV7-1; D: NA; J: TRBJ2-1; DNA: TGTGCCAGCAGCTTAATGCCGGCGGGTGAGCAGTTCTTC; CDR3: CASSLMPAGEQFF
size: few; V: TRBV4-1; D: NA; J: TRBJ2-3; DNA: TGCGCCAGCAGCCAGGGGGCTAAGGGCACAGATACGCAGTATTTT; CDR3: CASSQGAKGTDTQYF
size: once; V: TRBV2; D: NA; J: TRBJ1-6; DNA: TGTGCCAGCAGTGAGGACTGGGTCTCCTATAATTCACCCCTCCACTTT; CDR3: CASSEDWVSYNSPLHF
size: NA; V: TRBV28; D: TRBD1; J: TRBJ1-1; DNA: TGTGCCAGCAGTCCCCCCAGAGGGGGCGCTGAAGCTTTCTTT; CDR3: CASSPPRGGAEAFF
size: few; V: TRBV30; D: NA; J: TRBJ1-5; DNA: TGTGCCTGGGAGCGGGCAGGGCGAGGGCAGCCCCAGCATTTT; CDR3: CAWERAGRGQPQHF
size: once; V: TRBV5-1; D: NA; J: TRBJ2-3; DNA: TGCGCCAGCAGCTTGGAGGGGGGATCTAGCACAGATACGCAGTATTTT; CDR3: CASSLEGGSSTDTQYF
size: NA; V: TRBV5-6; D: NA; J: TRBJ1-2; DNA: TGTGCCAGCAGCTTGGGTACAGGTTCCCTAAGGAACACCTTC; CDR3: CASSLGTGSLRNTF
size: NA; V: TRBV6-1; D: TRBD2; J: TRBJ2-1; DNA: TGTGCCAGCAGGATTAGCGGGATCGGGAATGAGCAGTTCTTC; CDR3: CASRISGIGNEQFF
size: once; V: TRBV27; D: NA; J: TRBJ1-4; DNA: TGTGCCAGCAGCGGAGAGGGGAGACCAAATGAAAAACTGTTTTTT; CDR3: CASSGEGRPNEKLFF
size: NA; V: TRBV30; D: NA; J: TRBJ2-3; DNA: TGTGCCTGGAGAGTTCGCGGACCCACAGATACGCAGTATTTT; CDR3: CAWRVRGPTDTQYF
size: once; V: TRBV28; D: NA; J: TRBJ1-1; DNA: TGTGCCAGCAGTTTGACAGGCGGGAACACTGAAGCTTTCTTT; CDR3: CASSLTGGNTEAFF